Each of the 28 T cell receptor beta chains below was sequenced from the same sample in a study of blood T cell repertoires in COVID-19. Profiling relied on immunoSEQ multiplex PCR, and the TCRdb table lists in-frame clones only, not all of them. This table has 200,000 to 300,000 clones, around 86% appearing once. The sequenced material came from peripheral blood. These TCRs come from a woman aged 55-75 years with COVID-19, enrolled during active disease.

This chain links TRBV30 with TRBJ1-1; D is undetermined. Trimming shortened V by 0 bases and J by 8 bases, and 10 bases separated the two germline ends. The CDR3 has 12 amino acids. Germline lookup yields CDR1 GTSNPN and CDR2 SVGIG (reference sequence). CDR3 sequence reads: CAWSVTGREAFF. For the CDR3, the DNA is TGTGCCTGGAGTGTAACGGGAAGGGAAGCTTTCTTT.

The chain is built from TRBV15 and TRBJ2-3, with 7 bases matching TRBD2. The germline CDR1 and CDR2 sequences are LNHNV and YYDKDF (reference sequence). V shed 0 bases, J shed 2 bases, and the junction held 5 bases outside the gene matches. The CDR3 sequence is 16 residues long. CDR3 DNA sequence: TGTGCCACCAGCAGAGATTCGGCGGGAGCCACAGATACGCAGTATTTT. Protein product: CATSRDSAGATDTQYF.

DNA for the CDR3: TGTGCCACCAGTGATCTCCTAGGGAACACCGGGGAGCTGTTTTTT. It is translated as CATSDLLGNTGELFF. V and J are TRBV24-1 and TRBJ2-2; D remains unclear. The V gene's germline CDR1 is KGHDR and CDR2 SFDVKD. V lost 3 bases to trimming and J lost 1 base, with 8 bases between them. This CDR3 is built from 15 residues.

J is TRBJ2-7 and V is TRBV12-3 or TRBV12-4, with 9 bases that match TRBD2. This CDR3 is 13 amino acids long. V lost 6 bases and J lost 6; bases outside the gene matches: 6. CDR3: CASSARTSAEQYF. CDR3 in DNA: TGTGCCAGCAGCGCCCGGACTAGCGCCGAGCAGTACTTC.

V gene TRBV29-1 combines with J gene TRBJ1-1; D is unresolved. The CDR3 is 13 amino acids. The V end lost 2 bases, the J end lost 2 bases, and 9 bases lay between the germline ends. Germline V gene sequence: CDR1 SQVTM, CDR2 ANQGSEA. CDR3 amino acids: CSVERTPNTEAFF. Written as DNA, the CDR3 is TGCAGCGTTGAACGGACTCCTAACACTGAAGCTTTCTTT.

The V gene is TRBV10-2, the J gene TRBJ2-7; 8 bases map to TRBD1. V gave up 2 bases and J gave up 3 bases; unmatched junction bases: 9. CDR1 and CDR2 from the germline V gene are WSHSY and SAAADI. The CDR3 is 16 residues long. CDR3 nucleotide sequence: TGCGCCAGCAGTGAGGCAGCGACAGGGGACGTCTACGAGCAGTACTTC. It yields the protein CASSEAATGDVYEQYF.

This clone showed up just a few times. The chain uses TRBV7-9 and TRBJ1-1, with 7 bases fitting TRBD1. Trimming cost V 2 bases and J 1 base; bases outside gene matches: 4. The germline V gene has CDR1 SEHNR and CDR2 FQNEAQ (reference sequence). This CDR3 has 15 residues. In DNA form, the CDR3 reads TGTGCCAGCAGCTTATGGGACAGAAAGAACACTGAAGCTTTCTTT. Residues: CASSLWDRKNTEAFF.

The chain has TRBV24-1 and TRBJ2-2; 7 bases fit TRBD2. The germline V gene encodes CDR1 KGHDR and CDR2 SFDVKD. The CDR3 sequence is 18 residues long. After removal of 0 bases from V and 0 bases from J, the junction contained 6 bases not matched to a gene. CDR3 sequence: CATSDLFGGTTNTGELFF. The DNA for the CDR3 is TGTGCCACCAGTGATTTGTTCGGCGGGACTACGAACACCGGGGAGCTGTTTTTT.

The rearrangement joins TRBV3-1 (or the pseudogene TRBV3-2) to TRBJ2-3, with 8 bases aligning to TRBD2. After removal of 1 base from V and 11 bases from J, the junction contained 5 bases not matched to a gene. The length of the CDR3 is 13 residues. In germline, CDR1 is LGHDT, CDR2 YNNKEL (reference sequence). The DNA of the CDR3 is TGTGCCAGCAGCCAAGTTAGGAGCGGGGGGCAGTATTTT. This gives the protein CASSQVRSGGQYF.

The genes are TRBV30 and TRBJ1-4; a possible D gene is TRBD1 (6 bases). Per the germline V gene, CDR1 is GTSNPN and CDR2 is SVGIG (reference sequence). Trimming stripped 8 bases from V and 7 bases from J, with 17 bases between. The CDR3 sequence is 13 residues long. CDR3 sequence (DNA): TGTGCCAGCCTGGGTTGGGGGCGTGAAAAACTGTTTTTT. Protein product: CASLGWGREKLFF.

This rearrangement joins TRBV25-1 to TRBJ2-2; maybe TRBD2 (5 bases). Germline V gives CDR1 MGHDK, CDR2 SYGVNS. Trimming pared 4 bases from V and 3 bases from J, leaving 9 bases between. This CDR3 spans 14 amino acids. Here the CDR3 reads CASSARLHTGELFF. DNA for the CDR3: TGTGCCAGCAGTGCAAGACTACACACCGGGGAGCTGTTTTTT.

The chain uses TRBV19 and TRBJ1-5, with 8 nucleotides matching TRBD1. CDR3 length: 16 residues. V was clipped by 6 bases and J by 3 bases; unmatched bases: 10. Germline assignment: CDR1 LNHDA and CDR2 SQIVND (reference sequence). CDR3 coding DNA: TGTGCCAGTAGCGGGGACAGGAAACCTTCCAATCAGCCCCAGCATTTT. The encoded protein is CASSGDRKPSNQPQHF.

The rearrangement joins TRBV5-1 to TRBJ2-7; 12 bases line up with TRBD2. Germline CDR1 reads SGHRS; CDR2 reads YFSETQ. Unmatched junction bases numbered 2, after V lost 4 bases and J lost 0 bases. CDR3 length: 15 amino acids. The CDR3 DNA follows: TGCGCCAGCAGCCCGACTAGCGGGAGCTCCTACGAGCAGTACTTC. Translated, it gives CASSPTSGSSYEQYF.

V gene TRBV7-2 combines with J gene TRBJ2-1; TRBD2 aligns across 7 bases. This CDR3 contains 16 residues. V lost 4 bases, J lost 0 bases, and 6 bases stayed unmatched. In germline, CDR1 is SGHTA, CDR2 FQGNSA. CDR3: CASSSREAISYNEQFF. CDR3 nucleotide sequence: TGTGCCAGCAGCTCTCGGGAGGCAATCTCCTACAATGAGCAGTTCTTC.

This clone was counted once. The chain has TRBV11-2 and TRBJ1-4, with 8 bases matching TRBD1. The V segment lost 5 bases and the J segment 5 bases; nucleotides outside the gene matches: 7. Germline lookup yields CDR1 SGHAT and CDR2 FQNNGV. CDR3 size: 15 residues. CDR3 nucleotide sequence: TGTGCCAGCAGCCCCTTCCGGGACAGGAATGAAAAACTGTTTTTT. Translation: CASSPFRDRNEKLFF.

This CDR3 is CASSFRVGGRNEQFF. The CDR3 DNA reads as TGTGCCAGCAGCTTCCGAGTTGGGGGGAGGAATGAGCAGTTCTTC. V usage is TRBV7-9 and J usage is TRBJ2-1, with a tentative D call TRBD2 (6 bases). Germline V gives CDR1 SEHNR, CDR2 FQNEAQ (reference sequence). The V and J ends lost 3 bases and 7 bases respectively, with 16 bases between them. CDR3 length: 15 amino acids.

This clone was detected only once. The chain recombines TRBV30 with TRBJ2-3, with 7 nucleotides matching TRBD2. Germline V gene lookup returns CDR1 GTSNPN and CDR2 SVGIG (reference sequence). V gave up 4 bases and J gave up 2 bases; unmatched junction bases: 12. CDR3 length: 16 residues. In DNA form, the CDR3 reads TGTGCCTGGACTCCCCTCATAAGCGGGGACACAGATACGCAGTATTTT. Residues: CAWTPLISGDTDTQYF.

The chain recombines TRBV7-3 with TRBJ1-2; TRBD1 matches at 7 bases. J lost 4 bases, V lost 6 bases, and 11 bases had no gene match. This CDR3 spans 15 amino acids. In germline, CDR1 is SGHTA, CDR2 FQGTGA. CDR3 coding DNA: TGTGCCAGCAGTCCTATGGGGGCAGGGGGCTATGGCTACACCTTC. It encodes CASSPMGAGGYGYTF.

The chain recombines TRBV3-1 (or the pseudogene TRBV3-2) with TRBJ1-1; maybe TRBD1 (5 bases). The V gene lost 3 bases and the J gene lost 1 base, with 9 bases spanning the gap. From germline, CDR1 is LGHDT and CDR2 YNNKEL (reference sequence). This CDR3 contains 14 residues. The CDR3 nucleotides read TGTGCCAGCAGCCAGGGGGGAGGGAACACTGAAGCTTTCTTT. The encoded protein is CASSQGGGNTEAFF.

The J gene is TRBJ2-2, the V gene TRBV6-2 or TRBV6-3; 7 nucleotides agree with TRBD2. Germline assignment: CDR1 MNHEY and CDR2 SVGEGT. Unmatched junction bases numbered 3, after V lost 2 bases and J lost 0 bases. The length of the CDR3 is 16 residues. CDR3 coding DNA: TGTGCCAGCAGTTACCGAGCGGGGCCGAACACCGGGGAGCTGTTTTTT. This codes for CASSYRAGPNTGELFF.

The chain uses TRBV3-1 (or the pseudogene TRBV3-2) and TRBJ2-2; the D gene is possibly TRBD2 (5 bases). Looked up from germline, CDR1 is LGHDT and CDR2 is YNNKEL (reference sequence). Trimming left V 8 bases short and J 0 bases short, with 10 bases between. CDR3 size: 14 residues. The chain's CDR3 is CASSGNANTGELFF. DNA for the CDR3: TGTGCCAGCTCCGGGAATGCGAACACCGGGGAGCTGTTTTTT.

The chain uses TRBV6-5 and TRBJ2-1, with 12 bases lining up with TRBD2. CDR3 length: 15 amino acids. Germline V gene lookup returns CDR1 MNHEY and CDR2 SVGAGI. The V segment lost 5 bases and the J segment 6 bases; nucleotides outside the gene matches: 5. The CDR3 sequence: CASSRLAGGVNEQFF. As DNA, the CDR3 is TGTGCCAGCAGTCGGCTAGCGGGAGGGGTCAATGAGCAGTTCTTC.

The gene calls are TRBV7-2 and TRBJ1-6; D might be TRBD1 (5 bases). The CDR3 is made up of 16 amino acids. Trimming took 7 bases from V and 10 from J, leaving 23 bases between them. Germline CDR1 SGHTA, CDR2 FQGNSA. The CDR3 is CASTLQSVGRRSPLHF. The DNA for the CDR3 is TGTGCCAGCACCCTCCAGTCGGTGGGGCGCCGGTCACCCCTCCACTTT.

V and J are TRBV19 and TRBJ1-2, with 7 bases identical to TRBD1. Trimming cost V 6 bases and J 11 bases; bases outside gene matches: 12. Germline CDR1 and CDR2: LNHDA and SQIVND (reference sequence). CDR3 length: 13 residues. CDR3 sequence: CASRNPGTAYYTF. For the CDR3, the DNA is TGTGCCAGTAGGAACCCCGGGACAGCATATTACACCTTC.

The rearrangement uses TRBV3-1 (or the pseudogene TRBV3-2) and TRBJ2-7; TRBD2 might be the D (6 bases). The CDR3 has 13 residues. V lost 6 bases and J 6 bases, leaving 15 bases between the germline ends. Germline V CDR1 and CDR2: LGHDT, YNNKEL (reference sequence). The CDR3 spells CASSFLEGSEQYF. The CDR3 bases are TGTGCCAGCAGTTTCTTGGAGGGCAGCGAGCAGTACTTC.

The J gene is TRBJ2-5, the V gene TRBV2; 7 nucleotides line up with TRBD1. The V segment lost 8 bases and the J segment 2 bases; nucleotides outside the gene matches: 2. Germline lookup yields CDR1 SNHLY and CDR2 FYNNEI. The CDR3 is 12 residues long. CDR3 coding DNA: TGTGCCAGCTGGGGACAGCAAGAGACCCAGTACTTC. Translation: CASWGQQETQYF.

This clone was seen just once. The CDR3 loop is CASSLMWTSRATYEQYF. The DNA for the CDR3 is TGTGCCAGCAGCTTGATGTGGACCTCGCGGGCCACCTACGAGCAGTACTTC. The gene calls are TRBV5-8 and TRBJ2-7, with D possibly TRBD2 on 5 matching bases. V was cut by 1 base and J by 2 bases, with 19 bases left in between. Germline-derived CDR1 and CDR2 are SGHTS and YDEGEE. CDR3 length: 17 residues.

V gene TRBV5-1 combines with J gene TRBJ2-5; no firm D call. CDR3 size: 13 residues. Between the trimmed V and J ends, which lost 5 bases and 2 bases, there was a span of 10 bases. CDR1 and CDR2 (germline): SGHRS, YFSETQ. CDR3 in amino acids: CASSRDLQETQYF. The CDR3 nucleotides are TGCGCCAGCAGTCGAGACTTACAAGAGACCCAGTACTTC.